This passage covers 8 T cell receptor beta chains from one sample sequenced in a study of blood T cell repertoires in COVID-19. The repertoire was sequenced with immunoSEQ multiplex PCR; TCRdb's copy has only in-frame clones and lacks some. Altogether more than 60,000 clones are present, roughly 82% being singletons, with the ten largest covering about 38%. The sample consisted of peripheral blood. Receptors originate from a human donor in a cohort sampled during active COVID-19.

The CDR3 bases are TGTGCCAGCTCACAGGACAGGGGGCTCCTGAACACCGGGGAGCTGTTTTTT. Amino acids: CASSQDRGLLNTGELFF. The chain combines TRBV18 with TRBJ2-2; 11 bases map to TRBD1. Germline lookup yields CDR1 KGHSH and CDR2 LQKENI. Trimming cost V 4 bases and J 1 base; bases outside gene matches: 5. The length of the CDR3 is 17 residues.

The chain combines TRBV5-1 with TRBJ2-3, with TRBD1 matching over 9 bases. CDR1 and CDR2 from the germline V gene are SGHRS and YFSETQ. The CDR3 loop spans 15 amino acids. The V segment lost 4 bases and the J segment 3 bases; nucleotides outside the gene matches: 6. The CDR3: CASSIRDRETDTQYF. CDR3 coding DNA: TGCGCCAGCAGCATCCGGGACAGGGAGACAGATACGCAGTATTTT. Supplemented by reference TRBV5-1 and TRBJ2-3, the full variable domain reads KAGVTQTPRYLIKTRGQQVTLSCSPISGHRSVSWYQQTPGQGLQFLFEYFSETQRNKGNFPGRFSGRQFSNSRSEMNVSTLELGDSALYLCASSIRDRETDTQYFGPGTRLTVL.

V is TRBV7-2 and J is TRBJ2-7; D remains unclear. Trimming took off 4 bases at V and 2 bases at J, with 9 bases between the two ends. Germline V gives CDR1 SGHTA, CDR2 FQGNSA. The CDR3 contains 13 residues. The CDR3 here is CASSSHRAYEQYF. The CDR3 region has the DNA TGTGCCAGCAGCTCGCACAGAGCCTACGAGCAGTACTTC.

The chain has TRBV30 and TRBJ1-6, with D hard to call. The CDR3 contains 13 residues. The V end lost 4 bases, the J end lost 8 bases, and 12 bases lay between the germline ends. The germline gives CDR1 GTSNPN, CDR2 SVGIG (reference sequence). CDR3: CAWTGSTDSPLHF. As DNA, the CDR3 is TGTGCCTGGACCGGGAGTACTGATTCACCCCTCCACTTT.

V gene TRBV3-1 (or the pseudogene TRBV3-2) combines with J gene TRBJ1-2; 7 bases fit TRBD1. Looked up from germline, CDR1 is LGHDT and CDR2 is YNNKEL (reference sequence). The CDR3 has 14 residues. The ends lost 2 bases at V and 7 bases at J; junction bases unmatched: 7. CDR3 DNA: TGTGCCAGCAGCCAAATCGACAGGGAAACTGGCTACACCTTC. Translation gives CASSQIDRETGYTF.

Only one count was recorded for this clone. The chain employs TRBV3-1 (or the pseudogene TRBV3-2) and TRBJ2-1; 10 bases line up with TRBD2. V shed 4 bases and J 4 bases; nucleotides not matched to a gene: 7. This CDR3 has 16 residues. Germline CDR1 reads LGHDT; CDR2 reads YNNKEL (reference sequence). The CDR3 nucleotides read TGTGCCAGCAGCCCTCGGACTAGCGGACTATACAATGAGCAGTTCTTC. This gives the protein CASSPRTSGLYNEQFF.

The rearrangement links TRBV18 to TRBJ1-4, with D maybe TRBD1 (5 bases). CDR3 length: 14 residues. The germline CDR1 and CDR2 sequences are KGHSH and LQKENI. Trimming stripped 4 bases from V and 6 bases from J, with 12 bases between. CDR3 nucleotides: TGTGCCAGCTCACTTAGCAGGGCGGATGAAAAACTGTTTTTT. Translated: CASSLSRADEKLFF.

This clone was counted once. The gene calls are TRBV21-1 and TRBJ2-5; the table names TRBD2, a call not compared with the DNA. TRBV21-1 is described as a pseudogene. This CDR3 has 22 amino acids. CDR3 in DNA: TGTGCCAGCAGCACCCCCCGACATAAGTCCCCCACTAGCGGGGGGGCGTCAGAGACCCAGTACTTC. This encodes CASSTPRHKSPTSGGASETQYF.